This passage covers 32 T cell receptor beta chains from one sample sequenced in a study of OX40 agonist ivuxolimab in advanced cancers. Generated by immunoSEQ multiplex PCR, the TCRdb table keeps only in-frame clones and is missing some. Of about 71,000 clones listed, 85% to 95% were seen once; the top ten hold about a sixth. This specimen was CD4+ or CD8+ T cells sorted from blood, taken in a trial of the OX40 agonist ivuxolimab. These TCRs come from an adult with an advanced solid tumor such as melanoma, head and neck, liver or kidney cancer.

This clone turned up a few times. This CDR3 is CASSATAGGDTGELFF. DNA for the CDR3: TGTGCCAGCAGCGCGACAGCGGGAGGGGACACCGGGGAGCTGTTTTTT. The chain couples TRBV9 to TRBJ2-2; TRBD2 aligns across 10 bases. With V trimmed by 3 bases and J by 3 bases, 5 bases remained unmatched. CDR1 and CDR2 (germline): SGDLS, YYNGEE. This CDR3 region has 16 residues.

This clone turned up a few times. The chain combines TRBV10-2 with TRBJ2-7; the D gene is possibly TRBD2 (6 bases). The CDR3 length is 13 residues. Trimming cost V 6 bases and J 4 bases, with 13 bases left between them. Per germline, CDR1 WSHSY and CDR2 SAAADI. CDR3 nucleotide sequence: TGCGCCAGCAGGACGACTAGTGGGTACGAGCAGTACTTC. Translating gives CASRTTSGYEQYF.

DNA for the CDR3: TGTGCCAGTAGTATCGGGAGCTCTGGAAACACCATATATTTT. This translates into CASSIGSSGNTIYF. This chain connects TRBV19 to TRBJ1-3, with D hard to call. Per the germline V gene, CDR1 is LNHDA and CDR2 is SQIVND (reference sequence). Trimming stripped 3 bases from V and 0 bases from J, with 6 bases between. The CDR3 is 14 residues long.

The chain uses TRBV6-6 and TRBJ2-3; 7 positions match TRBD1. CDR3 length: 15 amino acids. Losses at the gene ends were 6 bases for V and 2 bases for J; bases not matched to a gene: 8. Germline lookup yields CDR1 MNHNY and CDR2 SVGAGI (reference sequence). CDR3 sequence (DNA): TGTGCCAGCAGCAACAACAGGGGCTTCACAGATACGCAGTATTTT. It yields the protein CASSNNRGFTDTQYF.

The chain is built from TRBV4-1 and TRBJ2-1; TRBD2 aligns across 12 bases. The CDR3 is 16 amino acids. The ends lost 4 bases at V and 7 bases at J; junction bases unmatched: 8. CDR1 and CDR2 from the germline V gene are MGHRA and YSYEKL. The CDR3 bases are TGCGCCAGCAGCCCTCCTAGCGGGAGGGCCGGGAATGAGCAGTTCTTC. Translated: CASSPPSGRAGNEQFF.

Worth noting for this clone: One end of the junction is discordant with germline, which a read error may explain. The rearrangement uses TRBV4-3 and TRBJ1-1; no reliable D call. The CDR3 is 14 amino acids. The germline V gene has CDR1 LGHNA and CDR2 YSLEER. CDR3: CVSSQAGANTEAFF. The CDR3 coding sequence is TGCGTCAGCAGCCAAGCGGGAGCGAACACTGAAGCTTTCTTT.

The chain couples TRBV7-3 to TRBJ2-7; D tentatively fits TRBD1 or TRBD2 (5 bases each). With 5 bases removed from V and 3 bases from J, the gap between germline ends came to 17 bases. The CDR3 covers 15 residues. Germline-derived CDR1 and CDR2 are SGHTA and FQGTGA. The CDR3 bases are TGTGCCAGCAGCCAAGGGTCAGGGACCCACTACGAGCAGTACTTC. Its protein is CASSQGSGTHYEQYF. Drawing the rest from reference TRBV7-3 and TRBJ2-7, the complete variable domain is GAGVSQTPSNKVTEKGKYVELRCDPISGHTALYWYRQSLGQGPEFLIYFQGTGAADDSGLPNDRFFAVRPEGSVSTLKIQRTERGDSAVYLCASSQGSGTHYEQYFGPGTRLTVT.

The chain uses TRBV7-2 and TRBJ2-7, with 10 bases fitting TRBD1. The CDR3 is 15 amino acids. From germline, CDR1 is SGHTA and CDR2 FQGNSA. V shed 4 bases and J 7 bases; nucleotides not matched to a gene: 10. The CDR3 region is CASSSRDRGSGEQYF. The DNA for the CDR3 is TGTGCCAGCAGCTCCCGGGACAGGGGTTCTGGGGAGCAGTACTTC.

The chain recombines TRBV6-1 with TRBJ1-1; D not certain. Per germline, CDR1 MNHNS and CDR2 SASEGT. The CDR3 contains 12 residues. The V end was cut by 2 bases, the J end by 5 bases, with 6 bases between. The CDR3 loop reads CASSELWTEAFF. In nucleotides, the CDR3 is TGTGCCAGCAGTGAATTGTGGACTGAAGCTTTCTTT.

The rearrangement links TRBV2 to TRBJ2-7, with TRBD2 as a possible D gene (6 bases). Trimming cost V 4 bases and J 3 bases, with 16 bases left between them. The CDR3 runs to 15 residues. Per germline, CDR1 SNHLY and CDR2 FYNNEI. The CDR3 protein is CASSGDGGWNYEQYF. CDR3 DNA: TGTGCCAGCAGTGGGGATGGAGGGTGGAACTACGAGCAGTACTTC.

The CDR3 is CASSEDRGDEKLFF. The CDR3 DNA reads TGTGCCAGCAGCGAGGACAGGGGGGACGAAAAACTGTTTTTT. The chain employs TRBV5-5 and TRBJ1-4; 10 nucleotides agree with TRBD1. The CDR3 is made up of 14 amino acids. Germline V lookup: CDR1 SGHKS, CDR2 YYEKEE (reference sequence). V was clipped by 4 bases and J by 8 bases; unmatched bases: 5.

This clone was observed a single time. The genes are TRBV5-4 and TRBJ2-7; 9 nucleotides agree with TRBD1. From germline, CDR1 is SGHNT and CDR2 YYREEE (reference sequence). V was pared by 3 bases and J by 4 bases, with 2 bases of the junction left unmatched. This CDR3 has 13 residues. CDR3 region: CASSWGTGYEQYF. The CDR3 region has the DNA TGTGCCAGCAGCTGGGGGACAGGGTACGAGCAGTACTTC. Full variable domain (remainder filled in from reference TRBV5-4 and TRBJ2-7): ETGVTQSPTHLIKTRGQQVTLRCSSQSGHNTVSWYQQALGQGPQFIFQYYREEENGRGNFPPRFSGLQFPNYSSELNVNALELDDSALYLCASSWGTGYEQYFGPGTRLTVT.

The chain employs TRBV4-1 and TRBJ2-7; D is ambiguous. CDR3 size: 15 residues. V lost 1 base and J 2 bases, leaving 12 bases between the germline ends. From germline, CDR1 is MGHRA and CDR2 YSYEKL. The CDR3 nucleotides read TGCGCCAGCAGCCAAGCTTTAACGGCCCCCTACGAGCAGTACTTC. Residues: CASSQALTAPYEQYF.

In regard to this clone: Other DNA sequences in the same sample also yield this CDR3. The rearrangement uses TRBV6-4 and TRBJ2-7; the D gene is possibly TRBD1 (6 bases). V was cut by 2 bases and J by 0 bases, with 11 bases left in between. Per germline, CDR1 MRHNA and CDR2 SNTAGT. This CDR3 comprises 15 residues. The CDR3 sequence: CASSDGGVSSYEQYF. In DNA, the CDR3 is TGTGCCAGCAGTGACGGGGGCGTTAGCTCCTACGAGCAGTACTTC.

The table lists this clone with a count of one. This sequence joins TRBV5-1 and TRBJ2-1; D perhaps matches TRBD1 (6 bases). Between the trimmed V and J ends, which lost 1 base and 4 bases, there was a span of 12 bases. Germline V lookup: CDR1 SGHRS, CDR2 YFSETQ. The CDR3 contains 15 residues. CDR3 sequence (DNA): TGCGCCAGCAGCTTGAGGGTGGGGGCGTACAATGAGCAGTTCTTC. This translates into CASSLRVGAYNEQFF.

CDR3 bases: TGTGCCAGCAGCTTTCCTAGCGGGAGGGGGAATGAGCAGTTCTTC. Amino acid sequence: CASSFPSGRGNEQFF. The chain is built from TRBV7-3 and TRBJ2-1, with 12 nucleotides matching TRBD2. From germline, CDR1 is SGHTA and CDR2 FQGTGA. Germline trimming cut 3 bases from V and 7 bases from J; bases unmatched to any gene: 4. The CDR3 runs to 15 residues.

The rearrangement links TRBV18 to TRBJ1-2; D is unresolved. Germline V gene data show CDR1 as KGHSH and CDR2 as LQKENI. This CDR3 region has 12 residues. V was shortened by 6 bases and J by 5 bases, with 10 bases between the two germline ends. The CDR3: CASSPASYGYTF. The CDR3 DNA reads TGTGCCAGCTCCCCCGCGAGTTATGGCTACACCTTC.

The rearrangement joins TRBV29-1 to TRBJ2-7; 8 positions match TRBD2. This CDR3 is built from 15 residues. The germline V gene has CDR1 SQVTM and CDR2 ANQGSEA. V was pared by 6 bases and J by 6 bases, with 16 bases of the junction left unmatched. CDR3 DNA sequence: TGCAGCGTCTCTCCCACAGGGATCGGGGGGGCCGAGCAGTACTTC. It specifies CSVSPTGIGGAEQYF.

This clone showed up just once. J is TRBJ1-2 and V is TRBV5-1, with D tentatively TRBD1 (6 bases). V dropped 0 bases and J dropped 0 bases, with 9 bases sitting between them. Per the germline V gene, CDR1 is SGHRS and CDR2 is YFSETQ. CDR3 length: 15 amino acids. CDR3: CASSLGGGSNYGYTF. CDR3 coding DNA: TGCGCCAGCAGCTTGGGAGGGGGATCTAACTATGGCTACACCTTC.

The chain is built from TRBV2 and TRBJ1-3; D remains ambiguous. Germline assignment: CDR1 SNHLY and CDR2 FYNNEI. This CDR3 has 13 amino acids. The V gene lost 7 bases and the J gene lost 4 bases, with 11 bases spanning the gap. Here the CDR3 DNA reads TGTGCCAGCACCGAACAGCCAGGAAACACCATATATTTT. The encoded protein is CASTEQPGNTIYF.

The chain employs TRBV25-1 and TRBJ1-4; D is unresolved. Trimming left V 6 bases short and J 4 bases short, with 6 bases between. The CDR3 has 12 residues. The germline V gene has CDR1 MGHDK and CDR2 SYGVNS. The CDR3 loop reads CASREVNEKLFF. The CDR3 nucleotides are TGTGCCAGCAGGGAGGTTAATGAAAAACTGTTTTTT.

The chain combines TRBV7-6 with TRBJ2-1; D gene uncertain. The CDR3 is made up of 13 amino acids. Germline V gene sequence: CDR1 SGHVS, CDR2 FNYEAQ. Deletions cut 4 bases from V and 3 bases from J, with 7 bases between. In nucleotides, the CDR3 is TGTGCCAGCAGCTCCCGGGTCTACAATGAGCAGTTCTTC. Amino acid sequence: CASSSRVYNEQFF.

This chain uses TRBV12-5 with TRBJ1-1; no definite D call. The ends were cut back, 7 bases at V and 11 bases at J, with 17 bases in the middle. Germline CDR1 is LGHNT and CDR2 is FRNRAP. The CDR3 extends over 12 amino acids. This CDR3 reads CASAEGASRAFF. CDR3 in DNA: TGTGCTAGTGCGGAAGGAGCCTCCAGGGCTTTCTTT. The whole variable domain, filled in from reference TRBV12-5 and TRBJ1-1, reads DARVTQTPRHKVTEMGQEVTMRCQPILGHNTVFWYRQTMMQGLELLAYFRNRAPLDDSGMPKDRFSAEMPDATLATLKIQPSEPRDSAVYFCASAEGASRAFFGQGTRLTVV.

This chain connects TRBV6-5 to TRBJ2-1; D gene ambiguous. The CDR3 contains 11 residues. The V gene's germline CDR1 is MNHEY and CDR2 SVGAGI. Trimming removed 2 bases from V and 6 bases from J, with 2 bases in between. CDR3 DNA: TGTGCCAGCAGTTACGCCAATGAGCAGTTCTTC. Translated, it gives CASSYANEQFF.

CDR3 amino acids: CASRAWGTEAFF. For the CDR3, the DNA is TGTGCCAGCAGAGCTTGGGGGACTGAAGCTTTCTTT. This chain links TRBV11-2 with TRBJ1-1, with D possibly TRBD1 on 5 matching bases. Looked up from germline, CDR1 is SGHAT and CDR2 is FQNNGV. The V end lost 6 bases, the J end lost 5 bases, and 10 bases lay between the germline ends. The CDR3 is 12 residues long.

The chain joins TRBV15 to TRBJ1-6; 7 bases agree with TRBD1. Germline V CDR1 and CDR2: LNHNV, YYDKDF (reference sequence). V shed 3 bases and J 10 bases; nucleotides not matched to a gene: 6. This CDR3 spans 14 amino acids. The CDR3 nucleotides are TGTGCCACCAGCAGTGACAGGGCGGGATCACCCCTCCACTTT. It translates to CATSSDRAGSPLHF.

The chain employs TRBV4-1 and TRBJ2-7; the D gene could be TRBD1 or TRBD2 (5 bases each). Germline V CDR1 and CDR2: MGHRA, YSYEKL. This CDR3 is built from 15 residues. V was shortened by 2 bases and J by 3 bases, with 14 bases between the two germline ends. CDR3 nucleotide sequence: TGCGCCAGCAGCCAATTTAAGGGACCTTACTACGAGCAGTACTTC. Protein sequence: CASSQFKGPYYEQYF.

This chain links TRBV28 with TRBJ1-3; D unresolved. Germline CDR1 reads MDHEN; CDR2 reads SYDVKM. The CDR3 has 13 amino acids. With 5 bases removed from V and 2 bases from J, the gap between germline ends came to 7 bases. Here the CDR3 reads CASSQTAGNTIYF. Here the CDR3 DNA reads TGTGCCAGCAGTCAAACAGCTGGAAACACCATATATTTT.

The CDR3 DNA is TGTGCCAGTAGTCCGGACAACGGAGAGACCCAGTACTTC. Its translation is CASSPDNGETQYF. The genes are TRBV19 and TRBJ2-5, with D possibly matching TRBD1 (5 bases). CDR3 length: 13 amino acids. CDR1 LNHDA and CDR2 SQIVND come from the germline V gene (reference sequence). The ends were cut back, 5 bases at V and 4 bases at J, with 11 bases in the middle. Variable domain in full (rest from reference TRBV19 and TRBJ2-5): DGGITQSPKYLFRKEGQNVTLSCEQNLNHDAMYWYRQDPGQGLRLIYYSQIVNDFQKGDIAEGYSVSREKKESFPLTVTSAQKNPTAFYLCASSPDNGETQYFGPGTRLLVL.

In nucleotides, the CDR3 is TGTGCCATCAGTGACTTCTCCCAGGACTACAATGAGCAGTTCTTC. It translates to CAISDFSQDYNEQFF. The chain carries TRBV10-3 and TRBJ2-1; D gene unclear. Per germline, CDR1 ENHRY and CDR2 SYGVKD. CDR3 length equals 15 residues. The V end lost 3 bases, the J end lost 3 bases, and 12 bases lay between the germline ends.

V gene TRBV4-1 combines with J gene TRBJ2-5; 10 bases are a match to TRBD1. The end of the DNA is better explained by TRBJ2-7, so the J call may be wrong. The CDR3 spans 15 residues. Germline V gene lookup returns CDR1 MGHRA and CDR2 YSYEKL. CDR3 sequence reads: CASSQSGTGDYEQYF. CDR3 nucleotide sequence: TGCGCCAGCAGCCAGTCCGGGACAGGGGACTACGAGCAGTACTTC.

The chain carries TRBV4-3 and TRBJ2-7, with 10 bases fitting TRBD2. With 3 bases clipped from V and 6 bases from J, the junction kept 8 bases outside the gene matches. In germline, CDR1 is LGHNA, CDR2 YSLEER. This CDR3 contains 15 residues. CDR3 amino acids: CASSQTLAGALEQYF. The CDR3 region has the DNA TGCGCCAGCAGCCAGACCCTAGCGGGGGCCCTCGAGCAGTACTTC.